Here is one T cell receptor beta chain with its context. Its antigen is unknown. Produced via immunoSEQ multiplex PCR; TCRdb's table is partial and in-frame only. Of approximately 4,700 clones listed, around 80% are singletons. This sample is drawn from a study of immune evolution from preneoplasia to lung adenocarcinoma. Broader study findings: Top clone frequencies peaked in normal lung, apparently declining through invasive adenocarcinoma.

CDR3 length equals 13 residues. Per the germline V gene, CDR1 is LNHDA and CDR2 is SQIVND (reference sequence). The germline V and J ends were trimmed by 7 bases and 3 bases, with 12 bases remaining between them. The rearrangement joins TRBV19 to TRBJ1-2; maybe TRBD1 (5 bases). The origin of this receptor is a person between 55 and 80 years old with lung adenocarcinoma. Specimen: FFPE adjacent normal lung tissue. The CDR3 here is CASTAWGDYGYTF. The CDR3 DNA follows: TGTGCCAGTACCGCGTGGGGGGACTATGGCTACACCTTC. The whole variable domain, remainder taken from reference TRBV19 and TRBJ1-2, is DGGITQSPKYLFRKEGQNVTLSCEQNLNHDAMYWYRQDPGQGLRLIYYSQIVNDFQKGDIAEGYSVSREKKESFPLTVTSAQKNPTAFYLCASTAWGDYGYTFGSGTRLTVV.